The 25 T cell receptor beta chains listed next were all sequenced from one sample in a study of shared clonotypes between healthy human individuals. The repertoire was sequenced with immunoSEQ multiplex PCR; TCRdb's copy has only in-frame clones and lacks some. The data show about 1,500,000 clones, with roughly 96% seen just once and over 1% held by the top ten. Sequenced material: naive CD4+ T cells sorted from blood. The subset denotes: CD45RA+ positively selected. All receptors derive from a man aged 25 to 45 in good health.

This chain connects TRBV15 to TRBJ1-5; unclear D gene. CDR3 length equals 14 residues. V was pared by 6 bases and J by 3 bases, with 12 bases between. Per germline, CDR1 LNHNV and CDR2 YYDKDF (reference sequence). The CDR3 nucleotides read TGTGCCACCAGTTTGGGGTGGGACAATCAGCCCCAGCATTTT. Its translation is CATSLGWDNQPQHF.

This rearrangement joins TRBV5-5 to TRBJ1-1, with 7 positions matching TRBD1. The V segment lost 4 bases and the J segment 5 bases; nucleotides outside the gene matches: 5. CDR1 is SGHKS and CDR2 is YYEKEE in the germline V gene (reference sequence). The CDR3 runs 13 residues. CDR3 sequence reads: CASSTTGETEAFF. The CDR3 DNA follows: TGTGCCAGCAGCACCACAGGGGAAACTGAAGCTTTCTTT.

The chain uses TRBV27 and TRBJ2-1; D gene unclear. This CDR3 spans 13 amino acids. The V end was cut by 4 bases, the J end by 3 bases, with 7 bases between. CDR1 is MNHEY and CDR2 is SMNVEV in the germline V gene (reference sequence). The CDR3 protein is CASSSRYYNEQFF. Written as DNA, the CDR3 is TGTGCCAGCAGTTCAAGGTACTACAATGAGCAGTTCTTC.

Written as DNA, the CDR3 is TGCAGCGTTGAGGGGTCTAGCGCTAGCACAGATACGCAGTATTTT. Translating it yields CSVEGSSASTDTQYF. V and J are TRBV29-1 and TRBJ2-3; TRBD2 is a possible D gene (6 bases). This CDR3 region has 15 residues. V dropped 3 bases and J dropped 0 bases, with 13 bases sitting between them. Per the germline V gene, CDR1 is SQVTM and CDR2 is ANQGSEA.

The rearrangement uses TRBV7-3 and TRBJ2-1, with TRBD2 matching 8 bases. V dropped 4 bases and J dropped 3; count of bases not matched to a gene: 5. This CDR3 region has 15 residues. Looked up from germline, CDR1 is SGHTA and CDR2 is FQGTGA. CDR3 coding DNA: TGTGCCAGCAGCTCGGCCGGGACTAGCTACAATGAGCAGTTCTTC. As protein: CASSSAGTSYNEQFF. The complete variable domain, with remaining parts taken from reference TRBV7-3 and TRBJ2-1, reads GAGVSQTPSNKVTEKGKYVELRCDPISGHTALYWYRQSLGQGPEFLIYFQGTGAADDSGLPNDRFFAVRPEGSVSTLKIQRTERGDSAVYLCASSSAGTSYNEQFFGPGTRLTVL.

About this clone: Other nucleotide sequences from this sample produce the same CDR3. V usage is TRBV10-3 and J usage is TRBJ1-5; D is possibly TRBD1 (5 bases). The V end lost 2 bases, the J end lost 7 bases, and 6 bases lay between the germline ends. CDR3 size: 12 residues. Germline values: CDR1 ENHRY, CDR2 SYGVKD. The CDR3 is CAISEGGQPQHF. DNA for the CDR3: TGTGCCATCAGTGAGGGGGGACAGCCCCAGCATTTT.

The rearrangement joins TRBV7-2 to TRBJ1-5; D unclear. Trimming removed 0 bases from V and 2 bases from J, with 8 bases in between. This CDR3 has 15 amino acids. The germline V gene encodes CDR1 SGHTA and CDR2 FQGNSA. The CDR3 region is CASSLAKGGNQPQHF. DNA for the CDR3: TGTGCCAGCAGCTTAGCGAAGGGCGGCAATCAGCCCCAGCATTTT.

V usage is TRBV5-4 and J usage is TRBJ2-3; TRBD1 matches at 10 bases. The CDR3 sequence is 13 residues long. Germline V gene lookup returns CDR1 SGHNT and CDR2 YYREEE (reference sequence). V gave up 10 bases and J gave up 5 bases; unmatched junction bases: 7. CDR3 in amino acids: CAAQGTGEDTQYF. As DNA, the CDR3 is TGTGCCGCTCAAGGGACAGGGGAAGATACGCAGTATTTT.

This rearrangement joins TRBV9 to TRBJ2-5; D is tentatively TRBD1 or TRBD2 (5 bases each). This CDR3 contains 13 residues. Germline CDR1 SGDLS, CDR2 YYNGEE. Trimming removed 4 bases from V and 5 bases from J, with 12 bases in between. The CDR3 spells CASSLGWGETQYF. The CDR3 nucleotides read TGTGCCAGCAGCCTCGGGTGGGGGGAGACCCAGTACTTC. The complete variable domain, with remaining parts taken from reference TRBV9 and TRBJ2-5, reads DSGVTQTPKHLITATGQRVTLRCSPRSGDLSVYWYQQSLDQGLQFLIQYYNGEERAKGNILERFSAQQFPDLHSELNLSSLELGDSALYFCASSLGWGETQYFGPGTRLLVL.

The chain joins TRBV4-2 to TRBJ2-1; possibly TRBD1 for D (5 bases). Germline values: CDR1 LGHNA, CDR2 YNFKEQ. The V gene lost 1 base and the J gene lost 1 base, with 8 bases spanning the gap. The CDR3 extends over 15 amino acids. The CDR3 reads CASSQARASYNEQFF. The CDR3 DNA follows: TGTGCCAGCAGCCAAGCCAGGGCTTCCTACAATGAGCAGTTCTTC.

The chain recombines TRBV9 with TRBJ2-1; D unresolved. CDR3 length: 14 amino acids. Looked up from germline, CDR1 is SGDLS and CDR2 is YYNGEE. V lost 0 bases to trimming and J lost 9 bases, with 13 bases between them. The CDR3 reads CASSVAATPGEQFF. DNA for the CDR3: TGTGCCAGCAGCGTAGCAGCGACCCCGGGTGAGCAGTTCTTC.

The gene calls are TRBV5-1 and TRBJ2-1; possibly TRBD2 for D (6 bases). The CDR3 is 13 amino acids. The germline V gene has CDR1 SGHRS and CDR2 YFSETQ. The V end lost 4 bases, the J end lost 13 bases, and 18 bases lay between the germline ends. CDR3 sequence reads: CASSGTPGLKQFF. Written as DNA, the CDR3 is TGCGCCAGCAGCGGCACCCCGGGACTTAAACAGTTCTTC. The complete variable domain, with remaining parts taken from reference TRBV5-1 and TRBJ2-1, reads KAGVTQTPRYLIKTRGQQVTLSCSPISGHRSVSWYQQTPGQGLQFLFEYFSETQRNKGNFPGRFSGRQFSNSRSEMNVSTLELGDSALYLCASSGTPGLKQFFGPGTRLTVL.

CDR3 region: CASSITVSADTQYF. The CDR3 DNA reads as TGTGCCAGTAGTATCACAGTTTCGGCAGATACGCAGTATTTT. The chain carries TRBV19 and TRBJ2-3; no firm D call. The CDR3 extends over 14 amino acids. The germline V and J ends were trimmed by 3 bases and 4 bases, with 11 bases remaining between them. In germline, CDR1 is LNHDA, CDR2 SQIVND (reference sequence).

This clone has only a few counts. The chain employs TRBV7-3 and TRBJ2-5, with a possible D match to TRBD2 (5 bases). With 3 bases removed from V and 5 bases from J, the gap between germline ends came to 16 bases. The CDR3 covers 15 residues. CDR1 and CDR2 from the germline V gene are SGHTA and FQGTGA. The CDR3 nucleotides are TGTGCCAGCAGCTTCAGCGCGGGCCCGCTGGAGACCCAGTACTTC. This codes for CASSFSAGPLETQYF.

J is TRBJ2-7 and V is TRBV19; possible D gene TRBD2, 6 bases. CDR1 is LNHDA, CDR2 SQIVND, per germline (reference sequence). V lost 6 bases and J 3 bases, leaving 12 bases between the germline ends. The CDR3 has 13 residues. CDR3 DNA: TGTGCCAGTAGCTTTCCGGGAGTCTACGAGCAGTACTTC. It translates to CASSFPGVYEQYF.

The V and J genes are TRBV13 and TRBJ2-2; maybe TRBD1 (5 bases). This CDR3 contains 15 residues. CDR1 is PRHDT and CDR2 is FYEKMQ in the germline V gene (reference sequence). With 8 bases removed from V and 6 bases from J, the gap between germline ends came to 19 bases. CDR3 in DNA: TGTGCCAGCCGAGACCAGGGTATTATAGCCGGGGAGCTGTTTTTT. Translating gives CASRDQGIIAGELFF.

The CDR3 region is CASTIGQGDGYTF. CDR3 DNA: TGTGCCAGCACGATAGGACAGGGAGATGGCTACACCTTC. V usage is TRBV25-1 and J usage is TRBJ1-2, with 8 bases fitting TRBD1. CDR1 and CDR2 (germline): MGHDK, SYGVNS. V lost 7 bases, J lost 6 bases, and 7 bases stayed unmatched. This CDR3 contains 13 residues.

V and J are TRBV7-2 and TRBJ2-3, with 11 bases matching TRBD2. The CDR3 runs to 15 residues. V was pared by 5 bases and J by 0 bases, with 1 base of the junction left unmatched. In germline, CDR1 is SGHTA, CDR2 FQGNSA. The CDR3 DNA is TGTGCCAGCAGCCGACTAGCGGGGAGCACAGATACGCAGTATTTT. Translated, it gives CASSRLAGSTDTQYF.

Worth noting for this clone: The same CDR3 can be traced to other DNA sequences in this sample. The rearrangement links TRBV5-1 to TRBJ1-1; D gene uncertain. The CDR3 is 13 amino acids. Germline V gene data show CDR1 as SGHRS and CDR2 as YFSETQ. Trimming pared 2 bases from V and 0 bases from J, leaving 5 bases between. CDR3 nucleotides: TGCGCCAGCAGCTTACGGGTGAACACTGAAGCTTTCTTT. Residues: CASSLRVNTEAFF.

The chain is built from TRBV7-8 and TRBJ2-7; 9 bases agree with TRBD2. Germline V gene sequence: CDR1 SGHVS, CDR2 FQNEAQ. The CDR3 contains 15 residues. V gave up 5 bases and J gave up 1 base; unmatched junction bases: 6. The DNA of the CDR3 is TGTGCCAGCAGCCGAGGACTAGCGCCTTCCTACGAGCAGTACTTC. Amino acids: CASSRGLAPSYEQYF.

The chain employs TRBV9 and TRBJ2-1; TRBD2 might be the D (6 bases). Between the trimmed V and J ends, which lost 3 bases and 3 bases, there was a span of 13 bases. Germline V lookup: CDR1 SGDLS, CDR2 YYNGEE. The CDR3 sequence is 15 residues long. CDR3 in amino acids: CASSAGRTIYNEQFF. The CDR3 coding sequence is TGTGCCAGCAGCGCGGGACGGACTATCTACAATGAGCAGTTCTTC.

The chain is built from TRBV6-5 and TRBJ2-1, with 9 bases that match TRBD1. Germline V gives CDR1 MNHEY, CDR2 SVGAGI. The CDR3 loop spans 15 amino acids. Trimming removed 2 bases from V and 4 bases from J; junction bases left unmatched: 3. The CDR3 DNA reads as TGTGCCAGCAGTTACACAGGGGGCGCTTACAATGAGCAGTTCTTC. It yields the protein CASSYTGGAYNEQFF.

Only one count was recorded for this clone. The DNA for the CDR3 is TGTGCCAGCCATAGTGGGGGGGCGGGTGCTTTCTTT. Translated, it gives CASHSGGAGAFF. The chain links TRBV28 to TRBJ1-1, with D possibly matching TRBD1 (6 bases). The CDR3 consists of 12 residues. Trimming took 8 bases from V and 11 from J, leaving 18 bases between them. The germline CDR1 and CDR2 sequences are MDHEN and SYDVKM.

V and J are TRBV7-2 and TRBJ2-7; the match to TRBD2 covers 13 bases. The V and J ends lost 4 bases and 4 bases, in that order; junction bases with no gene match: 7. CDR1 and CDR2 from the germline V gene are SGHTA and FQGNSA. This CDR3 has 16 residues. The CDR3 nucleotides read TGTGCCAGCAGCTGGGCCCCACTAGCGGGAGGGTACGAGCAGTACTTC. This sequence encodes CASSWAPLAGGYEQYF.

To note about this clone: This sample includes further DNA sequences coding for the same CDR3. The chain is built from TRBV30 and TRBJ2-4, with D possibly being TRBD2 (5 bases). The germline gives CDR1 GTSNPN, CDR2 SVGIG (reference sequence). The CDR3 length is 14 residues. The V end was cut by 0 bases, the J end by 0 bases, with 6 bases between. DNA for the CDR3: TGTGCCTGGAGTGTCGGGGTAGCCAAAAACATTCAGTACTTC. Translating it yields CAWSVGVAKNIQYF.